This TCR beta chain was sequenced for a study of blood T cell repertoires in COVID-19 (dated by TCRdb to the early 2020s). About the investigation overall: Samples from collaborators originated in the United States, Italy and Spain and spanned both the acute and convalescent phases of COVID-19. The material from the prospective study consisted of cDNA or gDNA derived from T cells, B-cell-depleted T cells, or PBMCs. Deeply sampled blood TCRbeta repertoires from subjects exposed to, actively infected with, or recovered from COVID-19 were included in the dataset. The repertoires were made available in a free public database intended to serve as a resource for research on the immune response to SARS-CoV-2. Samples came from the ongoing ImmuneRACE study (first 160 participants) plus 1,254 subjects from 6 global collaborators. A de-identified subject ID, COVID-19 status, age in years and sex were almost always included in the sample metadata. Where available, HLA class I and class II types were taken from metadata supplied by the sample provider and were not determined by assay-based typing. What the research found in general, with its limitations: Clinical and demographic metadata were provided uncurated, with the amount varying by source and participant.

The immunoSEQ Assay, a bias-controlled multiplex PCR, was used to amplify TCRbeta CDR3 regions from genomic DNA. The authors' analysis ran thus. The number of nucleated cells in each sample was estimated from the amplification of reference gene primers within the assay. To quantify the absolute abundance of each unique TCRbeta CDR3 rearrangement, sequence reads were collapsed and filtered. Productive Simpson clonality was computed per sample as the square root of Simpson's diversity index over productive rearrangements. Not all clones reach the TCRdb copy of this immuneACCESS table, which keeps in-frame sequences only. Checked studies attribute under half of the gap to unresolved V genes and leave the rest unexplained. V and J calls and clone size are copied from that table; D and trimming were computed from the DNA. Present in this sample are 85,000 to 130,000 clones, over 65% of which were seen just once. The ten largest make up 6.2% of the sample.

The CDR3 spans 16 residues, from the cysteine through the phenylalanine. Only the CDR3 portion is preserved as DNA: 48 bases, with reading frame beginning at the first base. Details on this clone: Its antigen has not been determined. It has no much larger one-base neighbor in the sample; base qualities were not kept.

In Seattle, one collaborating source enrolled patients while the infection was active and tracked those patients longitudinally over the course of disease. Collaborating institutions collected whole blood in K2EDTA tubes following their own protocols. For TCRbeta analysis, collaborators shipped samples in one of three forms: frozen whole blood, isolated PBMCs, or DNA extracted from either of those sample types. The source material was peripheral blood. Here the chain combines TRBV21-1 and TRBJ1-5. TRBV21-1 is flagged as a pseudogene. The source is an elderly man with COVID-19, enrolled during active disease. This receptor has the CDR3 CASSLPPLASNQPQHF. The sequenced DNA is TGTGCCAGCAGCCTACCTCCCCTTGCCAGCAATCAGCCCCAGCATTTT.